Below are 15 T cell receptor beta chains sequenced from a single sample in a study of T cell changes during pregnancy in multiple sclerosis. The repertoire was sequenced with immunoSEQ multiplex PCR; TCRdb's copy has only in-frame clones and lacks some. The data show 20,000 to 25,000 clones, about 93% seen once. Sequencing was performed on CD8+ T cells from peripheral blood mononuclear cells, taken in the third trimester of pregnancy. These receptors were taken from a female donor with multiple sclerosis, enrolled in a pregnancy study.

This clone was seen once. The CDR3 reads CASSLGLAGVKNIQYF. In DNA form, the CDR3 reads TGCGCCAGCAGCTTGGGACTAGCGGGGGTCAAAAACATTCAGTACTTC. This chain uses TRBV5-1 with TRBJ2-4, with 12 bases lining up with TRBD2. This CDR3 comprises 16 residues. V lost 0 bases, J lost 3 bases, and 1 base stayed unmatched. Germline V lookup: CDR1 SGHRS, CDR2 YFSETQ. Looking up the rest from reference TRBV5-1 and TRBJ2-4 gives the full variable domain: KAGVTQTPRYLIKTRGQQVTLSCSPISGHRSVSWYQQTPGQGLQFLFEYFSETQRNKGNFPGRFSGRQFSNSRSEMNVSTLELGDSALYLCASSLGLAGVKNIQYFGAGTRLSVL.

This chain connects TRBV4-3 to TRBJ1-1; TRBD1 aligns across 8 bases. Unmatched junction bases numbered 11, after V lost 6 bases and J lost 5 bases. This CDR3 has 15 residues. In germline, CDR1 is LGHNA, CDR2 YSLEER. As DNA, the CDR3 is TGCGCCAGCAGTCCGGACAGGGCCTTGGGTACTGAAGCTTTCTTT. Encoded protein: CASSPDRALGTEAFF.

The CDR3 nucleotides read TGTGCCAGCAGCGCGTATAGCGGATTTCGGCTAGATGAGCAGTTCTTC. Protein: CASSAYSGFRLDEQFF. V is TRBV9 and J is TRBJ2-1; perhaps TRBD2 as D (6 bases). Per germline, CDR1 SGDLS and CDR2 YYNGEE. The CDR3 runs 16 residues. V was pared by 3 bases and J by 8 bases, with 21 bases between.

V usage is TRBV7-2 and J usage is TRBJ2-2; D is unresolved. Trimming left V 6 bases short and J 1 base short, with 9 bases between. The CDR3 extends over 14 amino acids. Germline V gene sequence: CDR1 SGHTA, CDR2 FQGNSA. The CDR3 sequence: CASSLPGNTGELFF. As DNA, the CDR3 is TGTGCCAGCAGTCTTCCAGGGAACACCGGGGAGCTGTTTTTT.

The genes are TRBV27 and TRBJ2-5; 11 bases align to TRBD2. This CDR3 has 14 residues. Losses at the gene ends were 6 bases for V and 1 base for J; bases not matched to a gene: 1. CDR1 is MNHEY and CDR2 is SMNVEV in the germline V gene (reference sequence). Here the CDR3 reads CASRLAGGQETQYF. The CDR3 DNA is TGTGCCAGCAGGCTAGCGGGAGGCCAAGAGACCCAGTACTTC.

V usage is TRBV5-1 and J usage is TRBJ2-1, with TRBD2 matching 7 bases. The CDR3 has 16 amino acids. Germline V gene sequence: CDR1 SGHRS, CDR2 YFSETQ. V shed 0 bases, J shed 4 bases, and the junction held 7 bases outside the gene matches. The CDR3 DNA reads TGCGCCAGCAGCTTGGGGCGGGAGAATCTGTACAATGAGCAGTTCTTC. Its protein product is CASSLGRENLYNEQFF.

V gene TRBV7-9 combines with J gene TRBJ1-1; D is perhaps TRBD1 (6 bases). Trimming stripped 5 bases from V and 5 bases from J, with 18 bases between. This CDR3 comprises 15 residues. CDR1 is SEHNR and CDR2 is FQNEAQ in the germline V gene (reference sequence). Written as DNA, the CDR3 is TGTGCCAGCAGCCTGTCCGGCTCAGGGGAAACTGAAGCTTTCTTT. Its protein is CASSLSGSGETEAFF. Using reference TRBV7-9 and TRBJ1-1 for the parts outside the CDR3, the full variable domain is DTGVSQNPRHKITKRGQNVTFRCDPISEHNRLYWYRQTLGQGPEFLTYFQNEAQLEKSRLLSDRFSAERPKGSFSTLEIQRTEQGDSAMYLCASSLSGSGETEAFFGQGTRLTVV.

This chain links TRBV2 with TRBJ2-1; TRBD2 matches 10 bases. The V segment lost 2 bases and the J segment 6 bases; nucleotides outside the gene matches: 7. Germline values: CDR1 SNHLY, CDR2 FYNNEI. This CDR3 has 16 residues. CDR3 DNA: TGTGCCAGCAGTGAATTTCCTAGCGGGAGAAGCAATGAGCAGTTCTTC. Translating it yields CASSEFPSGRSNEQFF.

CDR3 protein: CASSLWGQSSYNEQFF. The CDR3, as DNA: TGTGCCAGCAGCTTATGGGGACAGAGCTCCTACAATGAGCAGTTCTTC. The V and J genes are TRBV11-2 and TRBJ2-1; 7 nucleotides line up with TRBD1. CDR3 size: 16 residues. The ends lost 2 bases at V and 0 bases at J; junction bases unmatched: 4. CDR1 is SGHAT and CDR2 is FQNNGV in the germline V gene.

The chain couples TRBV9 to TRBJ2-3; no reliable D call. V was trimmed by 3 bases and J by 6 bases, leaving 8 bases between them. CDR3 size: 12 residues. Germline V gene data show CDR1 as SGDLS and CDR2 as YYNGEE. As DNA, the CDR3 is TGTGCCAGCAGCGAGCCCGGGGATACGCAGTATTTT. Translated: CASSEPGDTQYF.

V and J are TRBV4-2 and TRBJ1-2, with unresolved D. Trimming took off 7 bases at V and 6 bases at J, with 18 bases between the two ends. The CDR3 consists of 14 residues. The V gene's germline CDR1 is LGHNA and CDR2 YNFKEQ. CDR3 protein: CASTSWYGIDGYTF. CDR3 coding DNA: TGTGCCAGCACCTCTTGGTACGGGATTGATGGCTACACCTTC.

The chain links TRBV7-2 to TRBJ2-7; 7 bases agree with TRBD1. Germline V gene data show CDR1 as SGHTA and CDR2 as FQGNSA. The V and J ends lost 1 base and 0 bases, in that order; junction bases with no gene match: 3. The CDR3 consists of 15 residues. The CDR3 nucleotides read TGTGCCAGCAGCTTAGGGGACAGCCACTCCTACGAGCAGTACTTC. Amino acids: CASSLGDSHSYEQYF.

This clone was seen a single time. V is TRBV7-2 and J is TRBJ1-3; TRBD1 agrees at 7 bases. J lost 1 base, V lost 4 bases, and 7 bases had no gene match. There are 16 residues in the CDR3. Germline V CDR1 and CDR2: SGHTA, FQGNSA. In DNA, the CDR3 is TGTGCCAGCAGCTCTCGGGACAGAACTTCTGGAAACACCATATATTTT. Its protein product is CASSSRDRTSGNTIYF.

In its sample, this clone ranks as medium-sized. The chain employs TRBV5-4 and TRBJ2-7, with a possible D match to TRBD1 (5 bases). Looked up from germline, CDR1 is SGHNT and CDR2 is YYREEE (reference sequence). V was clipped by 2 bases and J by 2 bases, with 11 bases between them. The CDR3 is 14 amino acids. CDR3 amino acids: CASSLWGKTYEQYF. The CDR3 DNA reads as TGTGCCAGCAGCTTATGGGGCAAGACCTACGAGCAGTACTTC.

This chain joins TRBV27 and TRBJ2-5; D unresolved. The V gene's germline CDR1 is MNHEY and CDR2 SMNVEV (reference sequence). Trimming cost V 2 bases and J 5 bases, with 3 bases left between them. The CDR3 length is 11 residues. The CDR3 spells CASSLGETQYF. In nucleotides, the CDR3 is TGTGCCAGCAGTTTAGGCGAGACCCAGTACTTC.